Below are 10 T cell receptor beta chains sequenced from a single sample in a study of blood T cells in healthy people across ages. A second PCR of about 6 to 11 cycles used a sample-barcoded 5' primer and a J-beta primer mix. Via MiXCR, TCRdb re-called the 5' RACE reads, giving one row per CDR3 protein. The sample lists 700,000 to 900,000 distinct CDR3 sequences; approximately 53% were seen once. The sequencing input was blood. The source is a man older than 75 in good health.

This chain joins TRBV24-1 and TRBJ2-2; possible D gene TRBD1, 5 bases. V was shortened by 4 bases and J by 10 bases, with 15 bases between the two germline ends. The germline V gene has CDR1 KGHDR and CDR2 SFDVKD. The CDR3 has 14 residues. The CDR3 region has the DNA TGTGCCACCAGTGACCTGGACACCCCGGAGGAGCTGTTTTTT. It specifies CATSDLDTPEELFF.

The chain is built from TRBV10-3 and TRBJ2-4, with D unresolved. Looked up from germline, CDR1 is ENHRY and CDR2 is SYGVKD. Trimming took 2 bases from V and 2 from J, leaving 16 bases between them. The CDR3 runs to 17 residues. The CDR3 nucleotides read TGTGCCATCAGTGAGGCGCAAATGGGTGGGACCAAAAACATTCAGTACTTC. Translated: CAISEAQMGGTKNIQYF.

The gene calls are TRBV10-1 and TRBJ2-4, with D hard to call. Judging by the DNA end, TRBJ2-7 fits better; the J call may be wrong. The CDR3 is 14 amino acids. Germline V gene data show CDR1 as WNHNN and CDR2 as SYGVQD (reference sequence). The CDR3 region has the DNA TGCGCCAGCAGAGCCCGGGTGGACTCCTACGAGCAGTACTTC. Residues: CASRARVDSYEQYF.

The chain carries TRBV7-2 and TRBJ2-1; TRBD1 aligns across 9 bases. The CDR3 length is 19 residues. V shed 3 bases, J shed 4 bases, and the junction held 16 bases outside the gene matches. The germline CDR1 and CDR2 sequences are SGHTA and FQGNSA. The CDR3: CASSFPVLQGAVPYNEQFF. CDR3 nucleotides: TGTGCCAGCAGCTTCCCGGTTTTACAGGGGGCGGTCCCTTACAATGAGCAGTTCTTC.

This chain uses TRBV13 with TRBJ2-1; TRBD2 matches 15 bases. The trim removed 5 bases at V and 14 bases at J, leaving 13 bases unmatched. This CDR3 comprises 16 residues. Per the germline V gene, CDR1 is PRHDT and CDR2 is FYEKMQ (reference sequence). CDR3 coding DNA: TGTGCCAGCAGCCTCGGACTAGCGGGAGGGCGGAGGGTGAAGTTCTTC. Its translation is CASSLGLAGGRRVKFF.

The chain has TRBV12-3 or TRBV12-4 and TRBJ1-6; D is undetermined. The V and J ends lost 7 bases and 13 bases respectively, with 5 bases between them. CDR3 length: 9 amino acids. The CDR3, as DNA: TGTGCCAGCATAATCCCCCTCCACTTT. Translation gives CASIIPLHF.

This sequence joins TRBV10-3 and TRBJ2-6, with D maybe TRBD2 (5 bases). Deletions cut 6 bases from V and 2 bases from J, with 23 bases between. This CDR3 spans 19 amino acids. Germline V gives CDR1 ENHRY, CDR2 SYGVKD. The CDR3 DNA follows: TGTGCCATCAGACTTATCGACTATCCCAAAAGGGCTGGGGCCAACGTCCTGACTTTC. Protein: CAIRLIDYPKRAGANVLTF.

This clonotype came up a few times. This chain uses TRBV6-5 with TRBJ2-7; the match to TRBD1 covers 10 bases. Germline V gene data show CDR1 as MNHEY and CDR2 as SVGAGI. V gave up 2 bases and J gave up 3 bases; unmatched junction bases: 4. The CDR3 consists of 15 residues. The DNA of the CDR3 is TGTGCCAGCAGTTACCGGGACAGGGGACACTACGAGCAGTACTTC. This encodes CASSYRDRGHYEQYF.

The V and J genes are TRBV24-1 and TRBJ2-3, with 9 bases that match TRBD1. Germline V gene sequence: CDR1 KGHDR, CDR2 SFDVKD. The V gene end was trimmed by 3 bases and the J gene end by 4 bases; junction bases not matched to a gene: 4. The CDR3 length is 15 residues. In DNA form, the CDR3 reads TGTGCCACCAGTGATATGGGGACAGGGCCAGATACGCAGTATTTT. Protein sequence: CATSDMGTGPDTQYF.

The genes are TRBV20-1 and TRBJ1-2, with D unclear. V lost 1 base, J lost 5 bases, and 14 bases lay in between. The length of the CDR3 is 14 residues. The germline V gene encodes CDR1 DFQATT and CDR2 SNEGSKA (reference sequence). DNA for the CDR3: TGCAGTGCTAGAGTCGATCAGGTCGGATATGGCTACACCTTC. It codes for CSARVDQVGYGYTF.